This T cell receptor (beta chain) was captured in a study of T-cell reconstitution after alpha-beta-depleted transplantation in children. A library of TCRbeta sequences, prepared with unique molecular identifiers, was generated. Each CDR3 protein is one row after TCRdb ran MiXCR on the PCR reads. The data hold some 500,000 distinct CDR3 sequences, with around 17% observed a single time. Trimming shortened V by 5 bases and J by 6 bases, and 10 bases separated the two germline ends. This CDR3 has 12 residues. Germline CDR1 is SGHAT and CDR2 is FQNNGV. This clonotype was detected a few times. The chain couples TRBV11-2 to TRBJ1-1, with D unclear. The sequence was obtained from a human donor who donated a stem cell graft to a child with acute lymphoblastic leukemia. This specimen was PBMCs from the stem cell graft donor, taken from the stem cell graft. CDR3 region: CASSAYLSEAFF. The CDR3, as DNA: TGTGCCAGCAGCGCTTACCTTTCTGAAGCTTTCTTT.